Listed here are 32 T cell receptor beta chains from one sample, sequenced in a study of blood T cell repertoires in COVID-19. Assay used: immunoSEQ multiplex PCR; TCRdb lists only in-frame clones, some missing. Of roughly 230,000 clones listed, roughly 89% are singletons. The sequenced sample consisted of PBMCs or T cells enriched from blood (not recorded which). The receptors stem from a woman younger than 45 with acute COVID-19.

The table lists this clone with a count of one. The chain links TRBV5-4 to TRBJ2-2; D unresolved. With 2 bases removed from V and 4 bases from J, the gap between germline ends came to 3 bases. The CDR3 length is 12 residues. Germline assignment: CDR1 SGHNT and CDR2 YYREEE (reference sequence). Here the CDR3 reads CASSFVTGELFF. CDR3 sequence (DNA): TGTGCCAGCAGCTTCGTCACCGGGGAGCTGTTTTTT.

The rearrangement uses TRBV11-3 and TRBJ1-5; 9 nucleotides align to TRBD1. The CDR3 has 17 amino acids. Germline values: CDR1 SGHNT, CDR2 YENEEA. Trimming cost V 0 bases and J 5 bases; bases outside gene matches: 8. The CDR3 DNA follows: TGTGCCAGCAGCTTAGACGGGACAGGGTTATTTCATCAGCCCCAGCATTTT. Its protein product is CASSLDGTGLFHQPQHF.

This clone occurred once. The chain combines TRBV20-1 with TRBJ1-1; tentatively, D is TRBD1 (5 bases). The CDR3 extends over 15 amino acids. CDR1 and CDR2 from the germline V gene are DFQATT and SNEGSKA (reference sequence). V lost 3 bases to trimming and J lost 3 bases, with 17 bases between them. CDR3 sequence reads: CSASSARGEDTEAFF. The DNA for the CDR3 is TGCAGTGCTAGTTCGGCCCGGGGGGAGGACACTGAAGCTTTCTTT.

J is TRBJ1-2 and V is TRBV9, with TRBD1 identical over 10 bases. In germline, CDR1 is SGDLS, CDR2 YYNGEE. V lost 0 bases to trimming and J lost 4 bases; unmatched junction nucleotides: 6. CDR3 size: 16 residues. CDR3 sequence: CASSVEQTGGLYGYTF. The CDR3 region has the DNA TGTGCCAGCAGCGTAGAACAGACAGGGGGCCTCTATGGCTACACCTTC. Together with reference TRBV9 and TRBJ1-2, the CDR3 gives the full variable domain: DSGVTQTPKHLITATGQRVTLRCSPRSGDLSVYWYQQSLDQGLQFLIQYYNGEERAKGNILERFSAQQFPDLHSELNLSSLELGDSALYFCASSVEQTGGLYGYTFGSGTRLTVV.

This sequence joins TRBV10-2 and TRBJ1-1, with 10 bases that match TRBD1. This CDR3 region has 19 residues. Germline V gene data show CDR1 as WSHSY and CDR2 as SAAADI. Unmatched junction bases numbered 20, after V lost 6 bases and J lost 4 bases. The CDR3 coding sequence is TGCGCCAGCAGCGTCCTTGTCGAGACAGGGGGCGTAAAAGGCACTGAAGCTTTCTTT. As protein: CASSVLVETGGVKGTEAFF.

The J gene is TRBJ1-1, the V gene TRBV10-3, with 7 nucleotides matching TRBD1. CDR3 length: 14 amino acids. Germline CDR1 reads ENHRY; CDR2 reads SYGVKD. The ends lost 10 bases at V and 0 bases at J; junction bases unmatched: 8. CDR3 DNA: TGTGCCAGCACGGGACAGAGGATGAACACTGAAGCTTTCTTT. Translation gives CASTGQRMNTEAFF.

The J gene is TRBJ1-3, the V gene TRBV29-1, with D uncertain. This CDR3 comprises 13 residues. The germline CDR1 and CDR2 sequences are SQVTM and ANQGSEA. Trimming removed 6 bases from V and 3 bases from J, with 12 bases in between. The CDR3 region is CSVSRSNGNTIYF. In nucleotides, the CDR3 is TGCAGCGTATCCAGGTCGAATGGAAACACCATATATTTT. Supplemented by reference TRBV29-1 and TRBJ1-3, the full variable domain reads SAVISQKPSRDICQRGTSLTIQCQVDSQVTMMFWYRQQPGQSLTLIATANQGSEATYESGFVIDKFPISRPNLTFSTLTVSNMSPEDSSIYLCSVSRSNGNTIYFGEGSWLTVV.

The J gene is TRBJ1-2, the V gene TRBV3-1 (or the pseudogene TRBV3-2); no definite D call. V was clipped by 1 base and J by 6 bases, with 15 bases between them. Per the germline V gene, CDR1 is LGHDT and CDR2 is YNNKEL (reference sequence). This CDR3 is 15 amino acids long. The CDR3 sequence is CASSQVMENKDGYTF. The CDR3 coding sequence is TGTGCCAGCAGCCAAGTAATGGAGAATAAAGATGGCTACACCTTC.

This sequence joins TRBV14 and TRBJ2-7, with 10 bases matching TRBD2. CDR1 is SGHDN, CDR2 FVKESK, per germline. After removal of 2 bases from V and 6 bases from J, the junction contained 7 bases not matched to a gene. The CDR3 sequence is 15 residues long. CDR3 sequence (DNA): TGTGCCAGCAGCCAAACAGCGGGGGGGCTCGGCGAGCAGTACTTC. Protein sequence: CASSQTAGGLGEQYF.

Note on this clone: Other nucleotide sequences from this sample produce the same CDR3. The V call is TRBV24-1, the J call TRBJ2-2, with D possibly TRBD1 on 5 matching bases. The CDR3 runs to 16 residues. Germline CDR1 is KGHDR and CDR2 is SFDVKD. Between the trimmed V and J ends, which lost 1 base and 1 base, there was a span of 9 bases. CDR3 sequence (DNA): TGTGCCACCAGTGATTTTAGAGACAGGAACACCGGGGAGCTGTTTTTT. Its translation is CATSDFRDRNTGELFF.

The V call is TRBV5-1, the J call TRBJ2-5, with 14 positions matching TRBD2. Losses at the gene ends were 4 bases for V and 2 bases for J; bases not matched to a gene: 4. Germline V lookup: CDR1 SGHRS, CDR2 YFSETQ. The CDR3 is made up of 16 amino acids. CDR3 sequence: CASSPGLAGGQETQYF. For the CDR3, the DNA is TGCGCCAGCAGCCCAGGACTAGCGGGGGGACAAGAGACCCAGTACTTC. The full variable domain, completed using reference TRBV5-1 and TRBJ2-5, is KAGVTQTPRYLIKTRGQQVTLSCSPISGHRSVSWYQQTPGQGLQFLFEYFSETQRNKGNFPGRFSGRQFSNSRSEMNVSTLELGDSALYLCASSPGLAGGQETQYFGPGTRLLVL.

The chain employs TRBV6-5 and TRBJ2-5; D call uncertain. Germline V CDR1 and CDR2: MNHEY, SVGAGI. The CDR3 sequence is 11 residues long. Trimming removed 10 bases from V and 3 bases from J, with 9 bases in between. As DNA, the CDR3 is TGTGCCACTTGGCGGAAAGAGACCCAGTACTTC. Protein: CATWRKETQYF.

This clone occurred once. The CDR3 coding sequence is TGTGCCAGCAGCTTAGGCGCGGGGATAGTTAGCTCCTACAATGAGCAGTTCTTC. Its protein is CASSLGAGIVSSYNEQFF. V gene TRBV7-9 combines with J gene TRBJ2-1; D is perhaps TRBD2 (6 bases). Germline V gene data show CDR1 as SEHNR and CDR2 as FQNEAQ (reference sequence). V lost 1 base and J lost 0, with 16 bases in between. There are 18 residues in the CDR3.

The chain links TRBV7-2 to TRBJ1-5; a weak D match, TRBD1 (5 bases). The CDR3 extends over 14 amino acids. Germline CDR1 is SGHTA and CDR2 is FQGNSA. Trimming removed 6 bases at V and 4 bases at J, with 13 bases between. The CDR3 coding sequence is TGTGCCAGCAGTAGATTTCAGGGAAATCAGCCCCAGCATTTT. Its translation: CASSRFQGNQPQHF.

The chain joins TRBV7-9 to TRBJ1-2, with D tentatively TRBD1 (5 bases). This CDR3 has 11 amino acids. Per germline, CDR1 SEHNR and CDR2 FQNEAQ (reference sequence). V was clipped by 4 bases and J by 8 bases, with 8 bases between them. Here the CDR3 reads CASSWKGGYTF. The CDR3 region has the DNA TGTGCCAGCAGCTGGAAGGGGGGCTACACCTTC.

The V gene is TRBV7-8, the J gene TRBJ2-1; maybe TRBD1 (6 bases). V dropped 2 bases and J dropped 7 bases, with 15 bases sitting between them. The CDR3 has 15 residues. Germline values: CDR1 SGHVS, CDR2 FQNEAQ. CDR3 residues: CASSLMRGTRNEQFF. The CDR3 bases are TGTGCCAGCAGCTTAATGAGGGGGACGAGGAATGAGCAGTTCTTC. Full variable domain (remainder filled in from reference TRBV7-8 and TRBJ2-1): GAGVSQSPRYKVAKRGQDVALRCDPISGHVSLFWYQQALGQGPEFLTYFQNEAQLDKSGLPSDRFFAERPEGSVSTLKIQRTQQEDSAVYLCASSLMRGTRNEQFFGPGTRLTVL.

The V and J genes are TRBV4-1 and TRBJ1-2; 10 bases map to TRBD1. The CDR3 has 16 residues. The V gene's germline CDR1 is MGHRA and CDR2 YSYEKL. J lost 5 bases, V lost 0 bases, and 6 bases had no gene match. The CDR3 is CASSQETGGAYYGYTF. The CDR3 nucleotides read TGCGCCAGCAGCCAAGAGACAGGGGGCGCTTATTATGGCTACACCTTC.

The V and J genes are TRBV20-1 and TRBJ2-7; no clear D gene. The CDR3 contains 12 residues. V was trimmed by 3 bases and J by 3 bases, leaving 9 bases between them. CDR1 DFQATT and CDR2 SNEGSKA come from the germline V gene (reference sequence). The CDR3 DNA sequence: TGCAGTGCTAGTAGCCCGAGCTACGAGCAGTACTTC. Translating it yields CSASSPSYEQYF.

CDR3 DNA: TGTGCCAGCCATCCCACAGGGTCCACTGAAGCTTTCTTT. It translates to CASHPTGSTEAFF. The genes are TRBV14 and TRBJ1-1; a weak D match, TRBD1 (6 bases). CDR1 and CDR2 from the germline V gene are SGHDN and FVKESK. The V gene lost 8 bases and the J gene lost 4 bases, with 14 bases spanning the gap. This CDR3 comprises 13 residues. Looking up the rest from reference TRBV14 and TRBJ1-1 gives the full variable domain: EAGVTQFPSHSVIEKGQTVTLRCDPISGHDNLYWYRRVMGKEIKFLLHFVKESKQDESGMPNNRFLAERTGGTYSTLKVQPAELEDSGVYFCASHPTGSTEAFFGQGTRLTVV.

The CDR3 is CASSPGTSGGGEQFF. CDR3 DNA: TGTGCCAGCAGCCCCGGGACTAGCGGGGGTGGCGAGCAGTTCTTC. The gene calls are TRBV7-9 and TRBJ2-1; 14 bases match TRBD2. V was clipped by 5 bases and J by 10 bases; unmatched bases: 7. Germline CDR1 is SEHNR and CDR2 is FQNEAQ (reference sequence). This CDR3 comprises 15 residues.

V gene TRBV9 combines with J gene TRBJ2-7; 10 positions match TRBD2. Germline V gene sequence: CDR1 SGDLS, CDR2 YYNGEE. The trim removed 3 bases at V and 8 bases at J, leaving 11 bases unmatched. The CDR3 sequence is 15 residues long. CDR3 residues: CASSATGLGLAKQYF. Here the CDR3 DNA reads TGTGCCAGCAGCGCTACAGGGTTGGGACTAGCGAAGCAGTACTTC.

Here the CDR3 reads CASSQVLRNEAFF. As DNA, the CDR3 is TGTGCCAGCAGCCAAGTTCTCAGAAATGAAGCTTTCTTT. V usage is TRBV14 and J usage is TRBJ1-1; no clear D. The germline CDR1 and CDR2 sequences are SGHDN and FVKESK. This CDR3 is built from 13 residues. Between the trimmed V and J ends, which lost 1 base and 7 bases, there was a span of 10 bases.

The rearrangement uses TRBV27 and TRBJ2-7; TRBD1 is a possible D gene (5 bases). Germline CDR1 is MNHEY and CDR2 is SMNVEV (reference sequence). V lost 2 bases, J lost 3 bases, and 17 bases lay in between. The CDR3 is made up of 16 amino acids. The CDR3 sequence is CASSLKGQPIFYEQYF. The DNA of the CDR3 is TGTGCCAGCAGTTTAAAGGGGCAGCCGATTTTCTACGAGCAGTACTTC.

This chain links TRBV28 with TRBJ2-1; D is perhaps TRBD2 (5 bases). The CDR3 is made up of 15 amino acids. Germline CDR1 reads MDHEN; CDR2 reads SYDVKM. The V gene lost 5 bases and the J gene lost 6 bases, with 17 bases spanning the gap. As DNA, the CDR3 is TGTGCCAGCAGTCCCCCGGGATGGCAGATCAATGAGCAGTTCTTC. As protein: CASSPPGWQINEQFF.

This chain uses TRBV29-1 with TRBJ2-1, with TRBD1 identical over 10 bases. The CDR3 consists of 16 residues. V lost 6 bases and J lost 8; bases outside the gene matches: 16. Germline V gives CDR1 SQVTM, CDR2 ANQGSEA. This CDR3 is CSVVGRAGQGPYEQFF. The CDR3 nucleotides read TGCAGCGTCGTGGGACGAGCGGGACAGGGGCCCTATGAGCAGTTCTTC.

The chain joins TRBV5-8 to TRBJ1-1, with D hard to call. The CDR3 runs to 13 residues. Germline loops: CDR1 SGHTS, CDR2 YDEGEE. Trimming pared 0 bases from V and 6 bases from J, leaving 9 bases between. Written as DNA, the CDR3 is TGTGCCAGCAGCTTGGCCTGGGAGCCTGAAGCTTTCTTT. Residues: CASSLAWEPEAFF.

This clone was detected only once. The rearrangement links TRBV7-8 to TRBJ1-5; the D gene is possibly TRBD1 (5 bases). CDR1 is SGHVS, CDR2 FQNEAQ, per germline. The CDR3 runs 16 residues. The V and J ends lost 0 bases and 0 bases respectively, with 9 bases between them. CDR3 amino acids: CASSLAGTYSNQPQHF. The CDR3, as DNA: TGTGCCAGCAGCTTAGCGGGGACTTATAGCAATCAGCCCCAGCATTTT.

The chain has TRBV9 and TRBJ1-6, with 7 bases that match TRBD1. CDR1 is SGDLS, CDR2 YYNGEE, per germline. The CDR3 runs 17 residues. V lost 0 bases and J lost 0; bases outside the gene matches: 3. Here the CDR3 reads CASSVEAGGSYNSPLHF. As DNA, the CDR3 is TGTGCCAGCAGCGTAGAGGCAGGGGGCTCCTATAATTCACCCCTCCACTTT.

This clone turned up a few times. This rearrangement joins TRBV5-4 to TRBJ1-1, with TRBD1 identical over 9 bases. Per the germline V gene, CDR1 is SGHNT and CDR2 is YYREEE (reference sequence). Trimming cost V 4 bases and J 5 bases; bases outside gene matches: 9. The CDR3 length is 15 residues. CDR3 region: CASSGKQGAGTEAFF. The DNA for the CDR3 is TGTGCCAGCAGCGGAAAACAGGGGGCAGGGACTGAAGCTTTCTTT.

The chain uses TRBV3-1 (or the pseudogene TRBV3-2) and TRBJ1-2; D remains ambiguous. Germline V CDR1 and CDR2: LGHDT, YNNKEL (reference sequence). Between the trimmed V and J ends, which lost 4 bases and 5 bases, there was a span of 17 bases. This CDR3 comprises 15 residues. The CDR3 region is CASSLESLPVYGYTF. Written as DNA, the CDR3 is TGTGCCAGCAGCCTAGAATCTCTCCCGGTATATGGCTACACCTTC.

The chain recombines TRBV19 with TRBJ2-3, with 8 bases that match TRBD2. V was pared by 3 bases and J by 5 bases, with 10 bases of the junction left unmatched. Germline assignment: CDR1 LNHDA and CDR2 SQIVND (reference sequence). The CDR3 has 16 residues. CDR3 in amino acids: CASSMGWAGGGDTQYF. CDR3 nucleotide sequence: TGTGCCAGTAGTATGGGCTGGGCGGGGGGCGGAGATACGCAGTATTTT. Complete variable domain (other parts from reference TRBV19 and TRBJ2-3): DGGITQSPKYLFRKEGQNVTLSCEQNLNHDAMYWYRQDPGQGLRLIYYSQIVNDFQKGDIAEGYSVSREKKESFPLTVTSAQKNPTAFYLCASSMGWAGGGDTQYFGPGTRLTVL.

The rearrangement joins TRBV18 to TRBJ1-4; 8 nucleotides agree with TRBD1. The CDR3 runs 18 residues. The germline V gene encodes CDR1 KGHSH and CDR2 LQKENI. With V trimmed by 1 base and J by 5 bases, 12 bases remained unmatched. The CDR3 region is CASSPRRDMGQANEKLFF. CDR3 nucleotides: TGTGCCAGCTCACCACGTCGAGATATGGGACAGGCAAATGAAAAACTGTTTTTT.